This passage covers 12 T cell receptor beta chains from one sample sequenced in a study of blood T cells in healthy people across ages. PCR was performed a second time for about 7 to 12 cycles using a sample-barcoded 5' primer and a J-beta primer mix. In TCRdb, the 5' RACE reads were re-called with MiXCR into one record per CDR3 protein. The sample consists of roughly 800,000 distinct CDR3 sequences, roughly 64% of them appearing once. Sequencing used blood. The receptor set was obtained from a man aged 25 to 40 in good health.

This clonotype was counted a few times. J is TRBJ2-3 and V is TRBV12-3 or TRBV12-4; TRBD2 might be the D (5 bases). V was trimmed by 3 bases and J by 15 bases, leaving 22 bases between them. This CDR3 spans 14 amino acids. In DNA form, the CDR3 reads TGTGCCAGCAGTTTCGGGGTGGCCGGAGATACGGAATATTTT. The encoded protein is CASSFGVAGDTEYF.

The genes are TRBV7-3 and TRBJ1-2, with D perhaps TRBD1 (6 bases). V gave up 1 base and J gave up 2 bases, with 11 bases separating them. The CDR3 totals 15 residues. Germline V gene data show CDR1 as SGHTA and CDR2 as FQGTGA. CDR3 protein: CASSLRDKGNYGYTF. DNA for the CDR3: TGTGCCAGCAGCTTAAGGGACAAGGGGAACTATGGCTACACCTTC.

This sequence joins TRBV11-2 and TRBJ2-2, with 10 positions matching TRBD1. This CDR3 is built from 15 residues. Unmatched junction bases numbered 3, after V lost 2 bases and J lost 6 bases. Germline loops: CDR1 SGHAT, CDR2 FQNNGV. The CDR3 spells CASSLRQGAAGELFF. For the CDR3, the DNA is TGTGCCAGCAGCTTAAGACAGGGGGCGGCCGGGGAGCTGTTTTTT.

This clonotype was seen at least ten times. The V call is TRBV6-5, the J call TRBJ2-3; D is ambiguous. Germline V CDR1 and CDR2: MNHEY, SVGAGI. V was clipped by 4 bases and J by 6 bases, with 14 bases between them. The length of the CDR3 is 14 residues. CDR3 in amino acids: CASSLSFRADTQYF. The CDR3 region has the DNA TGTGCCAGCAGTTTATCGTTCCGGGCGGATACGCAGTATTTT.

The CDR3: CASSHGTANQPQHF. Here the CDR3 DNA reads TGTGCCAGCAGCCACGGGACAGCAAATCAGCCCCAGCATTTT. The genes are TRBV4-2 and TRBJ1-5, with 7 bases matching TRBD1. The CDR3 loop spans 14 amino acids. V dropped 3 bases and J dropped 4; count of bases not matched to a gene: 3. CDR1 is LGHNA, CDR2 YNFKEQ, per germline.

This chain joins TRBV7-2 and TRBJ2-1, with 15 nucleotides matching TRBD2. With 6 bases clipped from V and 9 bases from J, the junction kept 9 bases outside the gene matches. Germline loops: CDR1 SGHTA, CDR2 FQGNSA. The CDR3 spans 16 residues. The CDR3 spells CASRTIGTSGRTEQFF. In DNA, the CDR3 is TGTGCCAGCAGAACGATAGGGACTAGCGGGAGGACTGAGCAGTTCTTC.

This clonotype was picked up a small number of times. The chain recombines TRBV20-1 with TRBJ2-7; 8 bases are a match to TRBD2. This CDR3 is built from 16 residues. The germline V gene has CDR1 DFQATT and CDR2 SNEGSKA (reference sequence). V shed 3 bases, J shed 0 bases, and the junction held 10 bases outside the gene matches. CDR3 residues: CSARSSRGGDSYEQYF. The CDR3 DNA reads TGCAGTGCTAGGAGTAGCCGGGGGGGCGACTCCTACGAGCAGTACTTC.

The chain employs TRBV15 and TRBJ2-3; no firm D call. The V gene's germline CDR1 is LNHNV and CDR2 YYDKDF (reference sequence). This CDR3 comprises 13 residues. V lost 4 bases and J 4 bases, leaving 9 bases between the germline ends. CDR3: CATSTIDPDTQYF. The CDR3 DNA sequence: TGTGCCACCAGCACGATTGATCCAGATACGCAGTATTTT.

For the CDR3, the DNA is TGCAGTGCTTATACTCTCGGCTACACCTTC. It encodes CSAYTLGYTF. This chain uses TRBV20-1 with TRBJ1-2; no definite D call. Germline assignment: CDR1 DFQATT and CDR2 SNEGSKA (reference sequence). The CDR3 covers 10 residues. V shed 5 bases and J shed 8 bases, with 9 bases lying between them.

The chain recombines TRBV20-1 with TRBJ2-1; D gene ambiguous. The germline V gene encodes CDR1 DFQATT and CDR2 SNEGSKA (reference sequence). The CDR3 consists of 18 residues. The germline V and J ends were trimmed by 2 bases and 4 bases, with 24 bases remaining between them. CDR3 in amino acids: CSARNRRKLDVGYNEQFF. CDR3 sequence (DNA): TGCAGTGCTAGAAATCGTCGTAAGTTGGATGTAGGGTACAATGAGCAGTTCTTC.

V is TRBV13 and J is TRBJ2-5; TRBD2 might be the D (6 bases). Trimming removed 5 bases from V and 7 bases from J, with 26 bases in between. Germline-derived CDR1 and CDR2 are PRHDT and FYEKMQ (reference sequence). The length of the CDR3 is 17 residues. The chain's CDR3 is CASSSYDPPISGGTQYF. As DNA, the CDR3 is TGTGCCAGCAGCAGCTACGACCCCCCGATCTCCGGGGGGACCCAGTACTTC.

The chain carries TRBV5-1 and TRBJ2-1; maybe TRBD1 (6 bases). The V gene lost 0 bases and the J gene lost 9 bases, with 13 bases spanning the gap. The CDR3 is 14 residues long. CDR1 SGHRS and CDR2 YFSETQ come from the germline V gene. The DNA of the CDR3 is TGCGCCAGCAGCTTGGGATTGGGGGCTAGTGAGCAGTTCTTC. As protein: CASSLGLGASEQFF.